The 3 T cell receptor beta chains listed next were all sequenced from one sample in a study of T cells in women clearing cervical HPV infection. The protocol was immunoSEQ multiplex PCR, while the TCRdb copy is restricted to in-frame clones and leaves out a portion. The specimen's table records fewer than 35,000 clones. Sequencing input: blood buffy coat. The receptors were sampled from a woman aged 18 to 75 with a cervical HPV16 infection that either progressed to CIN3+ or cleared (not recorded which).

Details on this clone: The read ends 3 residues early relative to the CDR3; the germline J gene fills the gap. The chain joins TRBV4-1 to TRBJ2-2; TRBD1 aligns across 11 bases. Germline V gene data show CDR1 as MGHRA and CDR2 as YSYEKL. V lost 0 bases to trimming and J lost 5 bases; unmatched junction nucleotides: 5. This CDR3 contains 17 residues. The CDR3 sequence: CASSQEGGTGGTGELFF. Incomplete CDR3 DNA: TGCGCCAGCAGCCAAGAAGGGGGGACAGGGGGAACCGGGGAG.

As regards this clone: The CDR3 end falls 3 residues outside the read, so it is completed with the germline J gene. The chain combines TRBV5-6 with TRBJ1-1; possibly TRBD1 for D (6 bases). V lost 0 bases, J lost 5 bases, and 14 bases lay in between. The CDR3 is 15 amino acids. Germline V lookup: CDR1 SGHDT, CDR2 YYEEEE. The CDR3 is CASSLGMGRGTEAFF. CDR3 DNA (partial): TGTGCCAGCAGCTTGGGGATGGGGAGGGGGACTGAA.

About this clone: The read is 3 residues too short to cover the CDR3 end, so that end is filled in from the germline J gene. The V call is TRBV5-1, the J call TRBJ2-4; TRBD2 aligns across 11 bases. There are 19 residues in the CDR3. V shed 0 bases and J 3 bases; nucleotides not matched to a gene: 11. Germline lookup yields CDR1 SGHRS and CDR2 YFSETQ. The CDR3 bases that were read are TGCGCCAGCAGCTTGGGTGGCCTAGCGGGAGGAATAGACAAAAACATT. It encodes CASSLGGLAGGIDKNI. The full-length CDR3 reads as CASSLGGLAGGIDKNIQYF.